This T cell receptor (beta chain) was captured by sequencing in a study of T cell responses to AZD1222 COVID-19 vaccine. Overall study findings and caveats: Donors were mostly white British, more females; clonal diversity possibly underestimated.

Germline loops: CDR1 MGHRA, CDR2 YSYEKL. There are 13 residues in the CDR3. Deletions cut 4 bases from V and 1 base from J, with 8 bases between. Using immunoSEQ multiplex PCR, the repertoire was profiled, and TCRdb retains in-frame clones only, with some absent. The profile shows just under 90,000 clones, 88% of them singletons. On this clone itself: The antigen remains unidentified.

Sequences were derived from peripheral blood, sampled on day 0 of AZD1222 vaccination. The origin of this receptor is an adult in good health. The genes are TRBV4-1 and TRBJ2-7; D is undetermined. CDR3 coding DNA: TGCGCCAGCAGCCCGGGCGTTTCCTACGAGCAGTACTTC. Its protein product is CASSPGVSYEQYF.